This T cell receptor (beta chain) came from a study of CD8 T cells in ankylosing spondylitis. This clonotype has ten or more counts. This CDR3 comprises 14 residues. V dropped 6 bases and J dropped 9 bases, with 18 bases sitting between them. TCRdb recomputed calls from the 5' RACE reads with MiXCR, one row per CDR3 protein. The sample shows 350,000 to 400,000 distinct CDR3 sequences, approximately 20% of them seen only once. The sample consisted of blood, either unsorted or a sorted T cell fraction (not recorded which). The source is a male donor with ankylosing spondylitis or in good health (not recorded which). The chain has TRBV12-3 or TRBV12-4 and TRBJ2-1, with a possible D match to TRBD2 (6 bases). The DNA of the CDR3 is TGTGCCAGCAGCCCAACCGGGACTCCCAGTGAGCAGTTCTTC. Protein sequence: CASSPTGTPSEQFF.